This paragraph covers one T cell receptor beta chain sequence. Its antigen is not known. This sample was included in a study of T-cell memory formation after mild COVID-19. MiXCR, applied by TCRdb to the 5' RACE reads, yields one record per CDR3 protein. The sample carries under 550,000 distinct CDR3 sequences, roughly 18% recorded once. Germline V gene data show CDR1 as MNHEY and CDR2 as SMNVEV (reference sequence). The CDR3 has 16 amino acids. V dropped 2 bases and J dropped 8 bases, with 16 bases sitting between them. Findings and caveats of the study: SARS-CoV-2 specificity was not confirmed for second-wave clones peaking on day 37.

The origin of this receptor is a man aged 18 to 30 who had mild COVID-19 (a few samples of this study predate the infection). Cell type and time point are not known. Sequencing input: PBMCs or a T cell subset sorted from them (not recorded which). The chain recombines TRBV27 with TRBJ1-6, with TRBD1 as a possible D gene (5 bases). The DNA for the CDR3 is TGTGCCAGCAGTTTAGACTCCGGGCAGGGATATTCACCCCTCCACTTT. It encodes CASSLDSGQGYSPLHF.